The entry that follows covers one T cell receptor beta chain sequence. The specificity of this receptor is unknown. No base-level quality is on record; no much larger clone is a single base apart. TCRbeta CDR3 regions were amplified from genomic DNA by means of the immunoSEQ Assay, a bias-controlled multiplex PCR. In the original analysis: The number of nucleated cells in each sample was estimated from the amplification of reference gene primers within the assay. To quantify the absolute abundance of each unique TCRbeta CDR3 rearrangement, sequence reads were collapsed and filtered. For each sample, productive Simpson clonality was calculated as the square root of Simpson's diversity index across productive rearrangements. TCRdb carries this immuneACCESS record with in-frame sequences only. Its versions omit some clonotypes, under half of them owing to an unresolved V gene in the studies checked, with the rest unexplained. That table gives V, J and clone size, and the DNA gave D and trimming. Across this sample there are roughly 100,000 clones, with around 87% seen only once. The top ten hold under 3% of the sample.

The data belong to a study of blood T cell repertoires in COVID-19 (TCRdb year 2020). In the study overall: Collaborator samples came from the United States, Italy and Spain and covered acute and convalescent phases of COVID-19. Where available, HLA class I and class II types were taken from metadata supplied by the sample provider and were not determined by assay-based typing. Subjects who had been exposed to COVID-19, were actively infected with it, or had recovered from it provided the deeply sampled blood TCRbeta repertoires that made up the dataset. A de-identified subject ID, COVID-19 status, age in years and sex were almost always included in the sample metadata. The prospective study material was composed of cDNA or gDNA derived from T cells, B-cell-depleted T cells, or PBMCs. Samples were obtained from the ongoing ImmuneRACE study (first 160 participants) and from 1,000 to 1,500 subjects provided by 6 global collaborators. The repertoires were released in a freely available public database meant as a resource for research on the immune response to SARS-CoV-2. The investigation overall reported the following: The quantity of clinical and demographic metadata differed by source and by participant and was supplied without curation.

Whole blood was collected in K2EDTA tubes by collaborating institutions according to the institutions' own protocols. For TCRbeta analysis, collaborators shipped samples in one of three forms: frozen whole blood, isolated PBMCs, or DNA extracted from either of those sample types. Trimming leaves V shorter by 3 bases and J shorter by 1 base, with the junction holding 3 bases beyond the gene matches. CDR1 SQVTM and CDR2 ANQGSEA are derived from the germline V gene. CDR3 length: 15 amino acids, cysteine to phenylalanine. Only CDR3 DNA is held: 45 bases, read in frame from base 1. This clonotype was obtained from a man aged 50-60 years with active or convalescent COVID-19. Recombination connected TRBV29-1 to TRBJ2-3, and 11 bases in between align with TRBD2. Sequenced input: peripheral blood. At the DNA level, the sequence is TGCAGCGTTGATTTAGCGGGGGGGCGCACAGATACGCAGTATTTT. It specifies CSVDLAGGRTDTQYF.